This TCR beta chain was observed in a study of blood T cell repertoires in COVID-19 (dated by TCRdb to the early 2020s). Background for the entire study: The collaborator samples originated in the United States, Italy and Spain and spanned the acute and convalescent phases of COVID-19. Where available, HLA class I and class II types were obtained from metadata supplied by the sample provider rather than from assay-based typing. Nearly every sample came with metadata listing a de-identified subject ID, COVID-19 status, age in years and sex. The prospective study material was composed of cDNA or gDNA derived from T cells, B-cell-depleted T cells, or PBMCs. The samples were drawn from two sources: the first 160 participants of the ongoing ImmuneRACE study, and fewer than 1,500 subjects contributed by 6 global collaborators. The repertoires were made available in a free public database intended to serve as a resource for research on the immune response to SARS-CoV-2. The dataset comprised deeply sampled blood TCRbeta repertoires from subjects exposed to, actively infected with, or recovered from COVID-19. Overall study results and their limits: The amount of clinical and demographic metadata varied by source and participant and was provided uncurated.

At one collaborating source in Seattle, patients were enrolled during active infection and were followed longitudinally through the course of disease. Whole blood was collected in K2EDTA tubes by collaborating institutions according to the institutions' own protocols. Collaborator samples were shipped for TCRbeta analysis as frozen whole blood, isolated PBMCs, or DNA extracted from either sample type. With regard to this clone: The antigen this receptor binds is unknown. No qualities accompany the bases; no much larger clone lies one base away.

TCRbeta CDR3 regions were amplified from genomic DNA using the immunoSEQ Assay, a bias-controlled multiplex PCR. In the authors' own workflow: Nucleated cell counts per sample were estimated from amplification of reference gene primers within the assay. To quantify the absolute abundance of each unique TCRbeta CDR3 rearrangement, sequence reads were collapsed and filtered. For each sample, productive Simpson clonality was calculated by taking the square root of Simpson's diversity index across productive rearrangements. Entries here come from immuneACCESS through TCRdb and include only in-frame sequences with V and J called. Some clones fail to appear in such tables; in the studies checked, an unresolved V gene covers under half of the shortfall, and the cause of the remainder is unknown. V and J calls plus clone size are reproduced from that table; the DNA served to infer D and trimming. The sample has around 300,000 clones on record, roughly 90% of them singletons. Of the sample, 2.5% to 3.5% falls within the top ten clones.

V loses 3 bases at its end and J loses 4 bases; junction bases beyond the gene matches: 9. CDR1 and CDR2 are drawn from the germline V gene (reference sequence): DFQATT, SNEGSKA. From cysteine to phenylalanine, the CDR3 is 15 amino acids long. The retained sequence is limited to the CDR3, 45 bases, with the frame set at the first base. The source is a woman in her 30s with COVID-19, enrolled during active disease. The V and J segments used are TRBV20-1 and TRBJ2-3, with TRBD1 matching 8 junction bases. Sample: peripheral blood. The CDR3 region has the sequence CSASVGQGASDTQYF. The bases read TGCAGTGCTAGTGTCGGACAGGGAGCCTCAGATACGCAGTATTTT.